These T cell receptor beta chains were read from a single sample in a study of T cells in Graves' hyperthyroidism and ophthalmopathy. From the multiplex PCR reads, TCRdb called clonotypes with MiXCR, one entry per CDR3 protein. In the table there are fewer than 700,000 distinct CDR3 sequences, 17% of which are singletons. Sequencing was done on a sample of blood. Receptor source: a woman younger than 30 with Graves' ophthalmopathy. The CDR3 runs from the conserved cysteine through the conserved F or W. D genes are given only for firm matches. Clone sizes are given selectively: once, few, many, or a class where the clone is expanded.

TRBJ2-3 - TRBV7-3 many CASSLNSPGVGTDTQYF TGTGCCAGCAGCTTAAATAGTCCGGGTGTCGGCACAGATACGCAGTATTTT
TRBJ1-1 TRBD1 TRBV7-9 - CASSGQGARSEAFF TGTGCCAGCAGCGGACAGGGGGCTAGGAGTGAAGCTTTCTTT
TRBJ2-7 TRBD1 TRBV6-2/TRBV6-3 many CASTTRDRGLYEQYF TGTGCCAGCACTACCAGGGACAGGGGGCTGTACGAGCAGTACTTC
TRBJ1-1 - TRBV12-3/TRBV12-4 many CASAVGGNTEAFF TGTGCCAGTGCGGTCGGGGGGAACACTGAAGCTTTCTTT
TRBJ2-5 TRBD2 TRBV20-1 - CSARDPGLVETQYF TGCAGTGCTAGAGATCCGGGACTAGTGGAGACCCAGTACTTC
TRBJ1-2 TRBD1 TRBV12-3/TRBV12-4 many CASRGTGSSFYGYTF TGTGCCAGCAGGGGGACAGGGAGCTCCTTCTATGGCTACACCTTC
TRBJ2-7 TRBD1 TRBV2 many CASRDRYEQYF TGTGCCAGCAGGGACAGGTACGAGCAGTACTTC
TRBJ2-7 TRBD2 TRBV12-3/TRBV12-4 - CASSSPGGGQAIYEQYF TGTGCCAGCAGTTCACCCGGGGGGGGGCAGGCTATCTACGAGCAGTACTTC
TRBJ1-3 - TRBV6-1 - CASSGGGAGNTIYF TGTGCCAGCAGTGGGGGGGGGGCTGGAAACACCATATATTTT
TRBJ1-3 - TRBV19 - CASSIVATASSGNTIYF TGTGCCAGTAGTATCGTGGCAACAGCGTCCTCTGGAAACACCATATATTTT
TRBJ2-3 TRBD1 TRBV12-3/TRBV12-4 many CASSSTGGDTDTQYF TGTGCCAGCAGTTCGACAGGGGGGGACACAGATACGCAGTATTTT
TRBJ1-1 - TRBV6-5 few CASSYAGVVNTEAFF TGTGCCAGCAGTTACGCAGGCGTAGTGAACACTGAAGCTTTCTTT
TRBJ2-7 TRBD2 TRBV5-6 many CASTPGTSAAYEQYF TGTGCCAGCACCCCCGGGACTAGCGCCGCCTACGAGCAGTACTTC
TRBJ1-2 TRBD1 TRBV9 - CASSATSGGASYGYTF TGTGCCAGCAGCGCGACCTCAGGGGGCGCGAGCTATGGCTACACCTTC
TRBJ1-2 - TRBV18 many CASSPQNSDGYTF TGTGCCAGCTCACCACAGAATTCGGATGGCTACACCTTC
TRBJ1-1 - TRBV11-2 many CASSLGREIEAFF TGTGCCAGCAGCTTAGGTCGGGAGATTGAAGCTTTCTTT
TRBJ2-1 TRBD2 TRBV11-1 many CASSSYNLAAHNEQFF TGTGCCAGCAGCTCCTACAACCTAGCGGCCCACAATGAGCAGTTCTTC
TRBJ2-7 - TRBV20-1 many CSAVGQGASYEQYF TGCAGTGCCGTTGGCCAGGGCGCCTCCTACGAGCAGTACTTC
TRBJ2-1 TRBD2 TRBV4-1 - CASSQGLAGGGEQFF TGCGCCAGCAGCCAAGGACTAGCGGGGGGGGGTGAGCAGTTCTTC
TRBJ2-1 TRBD2 TRBV3-1 many CASSSHWRERYEQFF TGTGCCAGCAGCTCCCACTGGCGGGAGAGGTATGAGCAGTTCTTC
TRBJ2-3 TRBD2 TRBV27 many CASSSRLAGGTDTQYF TGTGCCAGCAGTTCACGACTAGCGGGAGGCACAGATACGCAGTATTTT
TRBJ2-4 TRBD1 TRBV30 few CAWNRQGSKNIQYF TGTGCCTGGAATCGACAGGGGAGCAAAAACATTCAGTACTTC
TRBJ2-3 TRBD2 TRBV20-1 few CSARDRRIAGVGGAQYF TGCAGTGCTAGAGATAGGCGTATTGCGGGAGTTGGGGGTGCGCAGTATTTT
TRBJ2-7 - TRBV10-3 few CAISQGIRYEQYF TGTGCCATCAGTCAGGGGATCCGGTACGAGCAGTACTTC
TRBJ1-2 - TRBV6-1 - CASSEEGGPDGYTF TGTGCCAGCAGTGAAGAGGGGGGCCCGGATGGCTACACCTTC
TRBJ1-2 TRBD1 TRBV9 few CASSVGTGGFVSGYTF TGTGCCAGCAGCGTAGGTACAGGGGGCTTTGTAAGTGGCTACACCTTC
TRBJ2-4 TRBD1 TRBV28 many CASSPGTGRSNIQYF TGTGCCAGCAGTCCCGGGACAGGGAGGTCGAACATTCAGTACTTC
TRBJ2-1 TRBD2 TRBV2 many CASSTSELQAQQFF TGTGCCAGCAGCACTAGCGAATTACAGGCCCAGCAGTTCTTC
TRBJ1-4 - TRBV30 many CAWSGVRSNEKLFF TGTGCCTGGTCAGGGGTTAGGTCTAATGAAAAACTGTTTTTT
TRBJ2-7 - TRBV7-2 many CASSLQAGPTYEQYF TGTGCCAGCAGCTTACAAGCGGGTCCAACCTACGAGCAGTACTTC
TRBJ1-4 TRBD1 TRBV7-9 few CASSLEGQDAKLFF TGTGCCAGCAGCTTAGAGGGACAGGATGCAAAACTGTTTTTT
TRBJ2-7 TRBD2 TRBV28 few CASTATGTSGYEQYF TGTGCCAGCACCGCCACGGGGACTAGCGGCTACGAGCAGTACTTC
TRBJ1-1 - TRBV29-1 few CSGKQGMGNTEAFF TGCAGCGGGAAGCAGGGGATGGGGAACACTGAAGCTTTCTTT
TRBJ2-7 - TRBV9 - CASSTKDTSYEQYF TGTGCCAGCAGCACGAAAGACACATCCTACGAGCAGTACTTC
TRBJ1-2 - TRBV4-2 few CASSQESTKFLYGYTF TGTGCCAGCAGCCAAGAATCAACCAAATTCCTCTATGGCTACACCTTC
TRBJ2-7 - TRBV10-2 few CACQESSSYEQYF TGCGCCTGCCAGGAGAGCTCTTCCTACGAGCAGTACTTC
TRBJ1-2 TRBD1 TRBV18 few CASSPDRGDPIGYTF TGTGCCAGCTCACCGGACAGGGGGGATCCTATTGGCTACACCTTC
TRBJ1-2 - TRBV6-1 few CASSEASMTYYGYTF TGTGCCAGCAGTGAAGCCTCCATGACCTACTATGGCTACACCTTC
TRBJ1-1 - TRBV4-1 few CASSPLGGGMNTEAFF TGCGCCAGCAGCCCCCTAGGGGGGGGGATGAACACTGAAGCTTTCTTT
TRBJ2-2 - TRBV5-6 - CASSLVRTGEQFF TGTGCCAGCAGCTTGGTACGGACCGGGGAGCAGTTTTTT
TRBJ1-6 - TRBV5-5 few CASSLVLFYNSPLHF TGTGCCAGCAGCTTGGTCCTGTTCTATAATTCACCCCTCCACTTT
TRBJ1-2 - TRBV29-1 - CSVDTGKGYGYTF TGCAGCGTTGATACAGGGAAGGGCTATGGCTACACCTTC
TRBJ1-2 TRBD1 TRBV10-3 - CAISEDGQGGRGYTF TGTGCCATCAGTGAAGATGGACAGGGAGGACGTGGCTACACCTTC
TRBJ2-1 - TRBV20-1 - CSARFRDTQSGNEQFF TGCAGTGCTAGATTCCGGGACACCCAATCGGGGAATGAGCAGTTCTTC
TRBJ1-3 TRBD1 TRBV6-1 - CAISATTGRAGNTIYF TGTGCCATCAGTGCCACGACAGGGAGGGCTGGAAACACCATATATTTT
TRBJ2-7 - TRBV6-1 once CASSAARRDPYEQYF TGTGCCAGCAGTGCCGCGAGACGGGACCCCTACGAGCAGTACTTC
TRBJ2-3 - TRBV4-1 - CASSQGLETDTQYF TGCGCCAGCAGCCAAGGACTAGAGACAGATACGCAGTATTTT
TRBJ2-5 - TRBV11-2 many CASSWENQETQYF TGTGCCAGCAGCTGGGAAAACCAAGAGACCCAGTACTTC
TRBJ1-1 TRBD1 TRBV20-1 many CSAGSTGLNTEAFF TGCAGTGCCGGATCGACAGGGCTGAACACTGAAGCTTTCTTT
TRBJ1-2 TRBD1 TRBV6-1 many CASISGGQANYGYTF TGTGCCAGCATCTCGGGGGGACAGGCGAACTATGGCTACACCTTC
TRBJ2-1 TRBD2 TRBV7-2 few CASSPTPTLAGRGNEQFF TGTGCCAGCAGCCCAACCCCTACTCTAGCGGGACGGGGTAATGAGCAGTTCTTC
TRBJ1-5 - TRBV28 many CASSTWTRSNQPQHF TGTGCCAGCAGTACATGGACACGAAGCAATCAGCCCCAGCATTTT
TRBJ2-7 TRBD2 TRBV11-1 many CASSPPGLQYEQYF TGTGCCAGCAGCCCCCCGGGACTACAGTACGAGCAGTACTTC
TRBJ2-7 - TRBV28 many CASSTVAEASYEQYF TGTGCCAGCAGTACCGTAGCGGAGGCCTCCTACGAGCAGTACTTC
TRBJ1-5 - TRBV15 many CATSGFRGSNQPQHF TGTGCCACCAGCGGATTCAGGGGAAGCAATCAGCCCCAGCATTTT
TRBJ2-5 - TRBV5-1 many CASSFSGETQYF TGCGCCAGCAGCTTCAGTGGGGAGACCCAGTACTTC
TRBJ2-3 - TRBV13 few CTSSLRSSTDTQYF TGTACCAGCAGCTTAAGGTCCAGCACAGATACGCAGTATTTT
TRBJ1-1 - TRBV5-6 many CASSLFRDRGTEAFF TGTGCCAGCAGCTTATTCCGGGACCGAGGCACTGAAGCTTTCTTT